The 4 T cell receptor beta chains below were found in one sample sequenced in a study of cytomegalovirus exposure and HLA in healthy donors. PCR involved 60 Vbeta and 13 Jbeta primers. The data were produced by immunoSEQ multiplex PCR, yet TCRdb's version contains in-frame clones alone and is incomplete. The profile shows 85,000 to 120,000 clones, under 80% of them singletons. Material for sequencing was PBMCs. Receptors were obtained from a woman in her forties or fifties in good health and CMV-seropositive.

This clone was recorded once. This chain connects TRBV7-8 to TRBJ1-2, with 8 bases that match TRBD1. V was pared by 5 bases and J by 5 bases, with 10 bases of the junction left unmatched. The germline CDR1 and CDR2 sequences are SGHVS and FQNEAQ. CDR3 size: 15 residues. Written as DNA, the CDR3 is TGTGCCAGCAGCCCCCGGGACAGGTTGACATATGGCTACACCTTC. This sequence encodes CASSPRDRLTYGYTF.

V is TRBV5-6 and J is TRBJ2-3, with 11 positions matching TRBD1. Trimming removed 4 bases from V and 3 bases from J; junction bases left unmatched: 4. Germline assignment: CDR1 SGHDT and CDR2 YYEEEE. This CDR3 is 15 amino acids long. The CDR3 is CASSPGTGGTDTQYF. The CDR3 DNA reads as TGTGCCAGCAGCCCCGGGACAGGGGGAACAGATACGCAGTATTTT.

The chain employs TRBV5-1 and TRBJ2-4; 8 bases map to TRBD2. V lost 0 bases to trimming and J lost 6 bases; unmatched junction nucleotides: 2. Germline loops: CDR1 SGHRS, CDR2 YFSETQ. The CDR3 runs 14 residues. CDR3 nucleotide sequence: TGCGCCAGCAGCTTGGACGGGAGGGGAAACATTCAGTACTTC. Translated, it gives CASSLDGRGNIQYF.

The V and J genes are TRBV15 and TRBJ1-5; no definite D call. V lost 2 bases to trimming and J lost 3 bases, with 14 bases between them. The germline V gene has CDR1 LNHNV and CDR2 YYDKDF (reference sequence). CDR3 length: 16 residues. CDR3 sequence reads: CATSRLTSRVNQPQHF. The DNA for the CDR3 is TGTGCCACCAGCAGATTAACATCGAGGGTCAATCAGCCCCAGCATTTT. Drawing the rest from reference TRBV15 and TRBJ1-5, the complete variable domain is DAMVIQNPRYQVTQFGKPVTLSCSQTLNHNVMYWYQQKSSQAPKLLFHYYDKDFNNEADTPDNFQSRRPNTSFCFLDIRSPGLGDTAMYLCATSRLTSRVNQPQHFGDGTRLSIL.